The subject of this entry is one T cell receptor (beta chain). The V and J ends lost 2 bases and 3 bases respectively, with 19 bases between them. The CDR3 has 17 amino acids. The sample is drawn from a study of T cells in Graves' hyperthyroidism and ophthalmopathy. What was amplified from RNA transcripts were TCR beta CDR3 regions. The HTBI primer set was used in a first-round RT-PCR of the TCR CDR3. A single record per CDR3 protein comes from TCRdb applying MiXCR to the multiplex PCR reads. Of 650,000 to 700,000 distinct CDR3 sequences in the sample, roughly 17% are singletons; the top ten hold 15% to 18%.

Sequencing was performed on blood. This chain links TRBV12-3 or TRBV12-4 with TRBJ2-5; D perhaps matches TRBD2 (6 bases). The receptor was isolated from a man aged 50-59 years with Graves' hyperthyroidism. CDR3 coding DNA: TGTGCCAGCAGTTTAATTCTTCGGGGGTGGGGTAAAGAGACCCAGTACTTC. Translating gives CASSLILRGWGKETQYF.